This is a list of T cell receptor beta chains from one sample in a study of shared clonotypes between healthy human individuals. The protocol was immunoSEQ multiplex PCR, while the TCRdb copy is restricted to in-frame clones and leaves out a portion. The data show roughly 2.6 million clones, around 90% seen once. Sample: naive CD4+ T cells sorted from blood. These receptors came from a man between 18 and 29 years old in good health. Each CDR3 is given without its conserved first and last residue.

v_call: TRBV4-1
cdr3_aa: ASGQDTSGGWGGELF

v_call: TRBV9
cdr3_aa: ASIPGTSPGETQY

v_call: TRBV6-5
cdr3_aa: ASRDFSSEQY

v_call: TRBV6-1
cdr3_aa: ASSVGGTFQETQY

v_call: TRBV27
cdr3_aa: ASSSVISGNTIY

v_call: TRBV19
cdr3_aa: ASSTLAGDMYTQY

v_call: TRBV7-2
cdr3_aa: ASSLVGQNNQPQH

v_call: TRBV5-1
cdr3_aa: ASSLTRPAELF

v_call: TRBV5-1
cdr3_aa: ASSLGDVDKAF

v_call: TRBV29-1
cdr3_aa: SVRDRARSSYNEQF

v_call: TRBV28
cdr3_aa: ASSSGPVNTEAF

v_call: TRBV5-6
cdr3_aa: ASSFRTSGRGTDTQY

v_call: TRBV11-2
cdr3_aa: ASSSSYSGSFHEQF